The present T cell receptor (beta chain) was sequenced within a study of control samples from healthy donors and cancer patients. Germline CDR1 reads MNHEY; CDR2 reads SVGEGT. The CDR3 spans 15 residues. V lost 6 bases and J 4 bases, leaving 16 bases between the germline ends. TCRdb's copy holds only in-frame clones and misses some; the assay was immunoSEQ multiplex PCR. The table shows 70,000 to 100,000 clones, with around 90% occurring only once. The gene calls are TRBV6-2 or TRBV6-3 and TRBJ1-3, with unresolved D. This TCR was sampled from a woman aged 55-75 years in good health. The sample was blood. The CDR3 bases are TGTGCCAGCAGCCCCCGGCTCCAGAGAGGAAACACCATATATTTT. This codes for CASSPRLQRGNTIYF.